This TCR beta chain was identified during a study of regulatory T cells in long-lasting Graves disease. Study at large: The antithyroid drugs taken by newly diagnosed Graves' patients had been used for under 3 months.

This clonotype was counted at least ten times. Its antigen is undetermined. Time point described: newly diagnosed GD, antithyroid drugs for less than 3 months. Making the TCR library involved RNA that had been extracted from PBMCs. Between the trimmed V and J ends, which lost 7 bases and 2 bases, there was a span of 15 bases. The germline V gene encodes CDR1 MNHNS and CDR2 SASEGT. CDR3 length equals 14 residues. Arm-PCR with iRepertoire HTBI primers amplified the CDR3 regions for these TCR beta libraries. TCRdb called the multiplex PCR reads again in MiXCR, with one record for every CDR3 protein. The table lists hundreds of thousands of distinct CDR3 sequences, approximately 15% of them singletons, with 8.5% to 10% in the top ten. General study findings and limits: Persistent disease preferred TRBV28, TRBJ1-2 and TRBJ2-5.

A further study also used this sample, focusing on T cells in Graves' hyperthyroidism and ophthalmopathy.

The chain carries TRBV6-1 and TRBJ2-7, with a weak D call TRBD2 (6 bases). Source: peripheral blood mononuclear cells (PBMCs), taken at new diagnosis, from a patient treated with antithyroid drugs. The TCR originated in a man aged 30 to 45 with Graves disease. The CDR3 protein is CASTGSGGTYEQYF. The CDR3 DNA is TGTGCCAGCACAGGATCTGGGGGGACCTACGAGCAGTACTTC.